Detailed here is one T cell receptor beta chain. The method was immunoSEQ multiplex PCR; TCRdb's version includes in-frame clones alone and lacks a portion of them. The table records some 54,000 clones, 86% of them present only once. The sample is drawn from a study of OX40 agonist ivuxolimab in advanced cancers. This TCR came from an adult with an advanced solid tumor such as melanoma, head and neck, liver or kidney cancer. Sample: CD4+ or CD8+ T cells sorted from blood, taken in a trial of the OX40 agonist ivuxolimab.

The chain's CDR3 is CASSSVSGTGGAEQFF. In nucleotides, the CDR3 is TGCGCCAGCAGCTCTGTCTCCGGGACAGGGGGCGCTGAGCAGTTCTTC. The chain recombines TRBV5-1 with TRBJ2-1; TRBD1 matches at 12 bases. V was clipped by 3 bases and J by 9 bases; unmatched bases: 10. Germline V gene lookup returns CDR1 SGHRS and CDR2 YFSETQ. The CDR3 has 16 amino acids.